The subject of this entry is one T cell receptor (beta chain). The target antigen is unknown. These data originate in a study of regulatory T cells in long-lasting Graves disease. Study outcomes and limitations: Persistent cases of Graves' showed reduced TCR diversity relative to newly diagnosed patients.

Time point of the sample: newly diagnosed GD, antithyroid drugs for less than 3 months. Following extraction of RNA from PBMCs, that RNA was used to make the TCR library. HTBI primers from iRepertoire and Arm-PCR of CDR3 regions yielded the TCR beta libraries. In TCRdb, the multiplex PCR reads were re-called with MiXCR into one record per CDR3 protein. The sample lists some 350,000 distinct CDR3 sequences, under 20% occurring once. V shed 7 bases and J 5 bases; nucleotides not matched to a gene: 6. This CDR3 region has 14 residues. CDR1 and CDR2 from the germline V gene are SGHVS and FQNEAQ. Separately, the same data were catalogued under a study of T cells in Graves' hyperthyroidism and ophthalmopathy.

The source material was peripheral blood mononuclear cells (PBMCs), sampled at new diagnosis, from a patient treated with antithyroid drugs. The receptor was derived from a woman aged 18-35 years with Graves disease. The chain links TRBV7-8 to TRBJ2-7, with 12 bases lining up with TRBD1. CDR3: CASKPGQGADEQYF. CDR3 coding DNA: TGTGCCAGCAAACCGGGACAGGGGGCCGACGAGCAGTACTTC.